The 5 T cell receptor beta chains presented below share a single source sample, sequenced in a study of blood T cell repertoires in COVID-19. Some clones are missing from TCRdb's copy, which holds only in-frame ones; the method was immunoSEQ multiplex PCR. The top ten clones hold less than 5% of a sample with 350,000 or so clones, roughly 89% of them seen once. The sequenced sample consisted of peripheral blood. The receptors shown here come from a woman aged 55-69 years with COVID-19, enrolled during active disease.

The rearrangement joins TRBV18 to TRBJ2-7; 7 bases map to TRBD1. The CDR3 loop spans 16 amino acids. Germline CDR1 and CDR2: KGHSH and LQKENI. The J segment lost 0 bases and the V segment lost 4 bases, leaving 9 bases of the junction unmatched. CDR3: CASSLNLGDSSYEQYF. Written as DNA, the CDR3 is TGTGCCAGCTCACTAAACTTAGGGGACAGCTCCTACGAGCAGTACTTC.

This clone was recorded once. V and J are TRBV5-1 and TRBJ1-2; D remains ambiguous. This CDR3 has 13 residues. Germline loops: CDR1 SGHRS, CDR2 YFSETQ. V lost 4 bases and J 6 bases, leaving 13 bases between the germline ends. In nucleotides, the CDR3 is TGCGCCAGCAGCCTCGAGGGCGTCGATGGCTACACCTTC. Protein product: CASSLEGVDGYTF.

The chain joins TRBV5-1 to TRBJ2-7, with D uncertain. Germline V gene data show CDR1 as SGHRS and CDR2 as YFSETQ. The CDR3 is 14 residues long. Trimming removed 3 bases from V and 0 bases from J, with 10 bases in between. CDR3 bases: TGCGCCAGCAGCTCCACGGTAAGCTCCTACGAGCAGTACTTC. It specifies CASSSTVSSYEQYF.

The chain carries TRBV19 and TRBJ2-4; D is ambiguous. The germline gives CDR1 LNHDA, CDR2 SQIVND (reference sequence). Trimming removed 3 bases at V and 0 bases at J, with 9 bases between. The CDR3 is 15 residues long. The CDR3 nucleotides are TGTGCCAGTAGTATGGGCCCGCCAGCCAAAAACATTCAGTACTTC. Protein: CASSMGPPAKNIQYF.

The genes are TRBV7-6 and TRBJ1-1, with D tentatively TRBD1 (5 bases). Germline-derived CDR1 and CDR2 are SGHVS and FNYEAQ. The germline V and J ends were trimmed by 1 base and 3 bases, with 9 bases remaining between them. There are 14 residues in the CDR3. The CDR3 DNA reads as TGTGCCAGCAGCTTAGGGACACGGTACACTGAAGCTTTCTTT. Its protein product is CASSLGTRYTEAFF. Combining the CDR3 with reference TRBV7-6 and TRBJ1-1 gives the whole variable domain GAGVSQSPRYKVTKRGQDVALRCDPISGHVSLYWYRQALGQGPEFLTYFNYEAQQDKSGLPNDRFSAERPEGSISTLTIQRTEQRDSAMYRCASSLGTRYTEAFFGQGTRLTVV.